This T cell receptor (beta chain) derives from a study of beta chain features in type 1 diabetes (dated by TCRdb to 2016 to 2019). Regarding the research as a whole: Mean age, gender distribution, total cell number and subset yield did not differ between patients and healthy donors. In the study, TCRB repertoires of sorted circulating CD4+ T cell subsets from recently diagnosed type 1 diabetes patients were compared with those of matched healthy donors. Regulatory and stem cell-like memory subsets were obtained from only 8 patients and about eight healthy donors, while naive and central memory subsets were obtained from all 30 or so donors. A total of 90 million to 120 million sorted cells were examined across all samples, and a strong correlation was observed between cell number per subset and RNA yield.

Each donor gave one peripheral blood draw, around 100 mL on average, collected into heparinised tubes. Naive, central memory, regulatory and stem cell-like memory CD4+ T cells were sorted on a BD FACSAria II using a panel including CD45RO, CCR7, CD25, CD127, CD95 and CD27. Purity was above 95% for every sorted population. PBMCs were isolated right away by Lymphoprep density gradient centrifugation and were stained directly, without culture. Samples were stained and sorted in pairs, with one healthy donor and one patient per experiment, so that batch effects were minimized. On the study overall, not on this receptor specifically: In all four CD4+ subsets, TCRB CDR3 length was moderately but significantly shorter in type 1 diabetes patients. Naive, central memory and regulatory TCRB repertoires appeared more similar among patients than among healthy donors. Because small numbers of individuals were included in the HLA sub-analyses, any influence of HLA type on TCRB rearrangement was left unresolved. Because cDNA rather than genomic DNA was sequenced, highly expressing activated cells could have been over-represented, although no difference in activation and CD3 levels was found between groups. At VDJ recombination sites, type 1 diabetes patients had fewer insertions and more deleted nucleotides, which implies abnormalities in thymic rearrangement. PCR may preferentially amplify shorter templates, but because patient and control samples were amplified and corrected together, any resulting skew would affect both groups equally.

The entire isolated RNA was reverse transcribed using the High Capacity cDNA Reverse Transcription Kit, and thus expressed TCRB transcripts were sequenced. Deep immunoSEQ sequencing was performed on naive, central memory and regulatory T cell samples, with an average of roughly 3.6 million total reads per sample. Sorted cells were lysed in RLT buffer, and RNA was extracted using DNase-treated RNeasy Micro or Mini kits according to cell number. To prevent cross-contamination, every cell subset was processed on its own, while patient and healthy donor samples were processed together. TCRB sequences were amplified from cDNA with the immunoSEQ multiplex PCR, producing 87-bp fragments spanning the CDR3 region. Amplicons were sequenced on the Illumina HiSeq platform. The original methods were these. Synthetic template baselines were used to correct PCR bias computationally, reads within Hamming distance 2 were collapsed, and singletons that could not be merged were discarded. Reads were aligned against IMGT so that V, D and J genes, CDR3 length and insertions or deletions at six rearrangement sites could be assigned. Clonotype counts were normalized to sorted cell number within each subset before computing true diversity and Gini coefficients with the tcR R package. Repertoire sharing was quantified using the overlap coefficient calculated on TCRB nucleotide sequences. As a proxy for the pre-selection repertoire, out-of-frame TCRB sequences from naive cells were analyzed. This is the immuneACCESS table as TCRdb keeps it, with only in-frame sequences that have V and J called. A part of the clones is gone; compared with another copy, unresolved V genes explain less than half, and the rest is unexplained. The V and J calls and clone size come from that table; D and trimming were worked out from the DNA. The sample table shows approximately 170,000 clones, and over 55% are seen once. The ten largest make up roughly 0.089% of the sample.

The CDR3 numbers 17 residues from cysteine through phenylalanine. Only the CDR3 portion is preserved as DNA: 51 bases, with reading frame beginning at the first base. V loses 3 bases of germline sequence and J loses 4 bases, and the interval between the two ends is 20 bases. CDR1 MGHDK and CDR2 SYGVNS are derived from the germline V gene. The table lists this clone with a few counts. Which antigen it targets is not known. No much larger clone is present one base from it, and per-base qualities are unavailable. This clonotype was obtained from a man aged 25 to 45 with type 1 diabetes. The chain links TRBV25-1 with TRBJ2-3; matching of 6 bases hints at TRBD1 as the D gene. Sequencing input: naive CD4+ T cells from blood. The cell subset or site label here, explained by the study, means: true naive CD4+ T cells. CDR3 loop: CASSDLSQGIGADTQYF. The bases read TGTGCCAGCAGTGACCTCTCTCAGGGGATTGGCGCAGATACGCAGTATTTT.